These T cell receptor beta chains were read from a single sample in a study of blood T cell repertoires in COVID-19. This table comes from immunoSEQ multiplex PCR, and its TCRdb copy is limited to in-frame clones, with some not included. The sample holds hundreds of thousands of clones; approximately 81% are singletons and the top ten take over 15%. The sequenced material came from PBMCs or T cells enriched from blood (not recorded which). The receptors stem from a man aged 40-55 years who had recovered from COVID-19. Both conserved end residues are part of each CDR3.

V gene,J gene,CDR3 protein
TRBV27,TRBJ1-1,CASALVGGGAFF
TRBV30,TRBJ1-2,CAWSVQGGYGYTF
TRBV29-1,TRBJ2-1,CSGEGQGTRQGNEQFF
TRBV4-3,TRBJ2-1,CASSQSGTSVYNEQFF
TRBV6-5,TRBJ2-2,CATKGQGHTGELFF
TRBV19,TRBJ1-6,CASSILSGQGANSPLHF
TRBV9,TRBJ2-1,CASSASGSSYNEQFF
TRBV27,TRBJ2-3,CASSWVASGKTDTQYF
TRBV13,TRBJ2-7,CASSHAGRSYEQYF
TRBV2,TRBJ2-3,CASSPLAGGLTDTQYF
TRBV14,TRBJ2-2,CASQFLNTGELFF
TRBV7-3,TRBJ2-7,CASSLMGDGEQYF
TRBV11-1,TRBJ2-1,CASSLVSYNEQFF
TRBV2,TRBJ1-2,CASRRDRGERGQGYTF
TRBV6-5,TRBJ2-1,CASSYGDRGQFF
TRBV5-3,TRBJ2-1,CARRPTSGSTQYNEQFF
TRBV30,TRBJ1-1,CAWSLGTANTEAFF
TRBV3-1/TRBV3-2,TRBJ2-7,CASSQDRGNEQYF
TRBV2,TRBJ1-1,CASKWSGGYTEAFF